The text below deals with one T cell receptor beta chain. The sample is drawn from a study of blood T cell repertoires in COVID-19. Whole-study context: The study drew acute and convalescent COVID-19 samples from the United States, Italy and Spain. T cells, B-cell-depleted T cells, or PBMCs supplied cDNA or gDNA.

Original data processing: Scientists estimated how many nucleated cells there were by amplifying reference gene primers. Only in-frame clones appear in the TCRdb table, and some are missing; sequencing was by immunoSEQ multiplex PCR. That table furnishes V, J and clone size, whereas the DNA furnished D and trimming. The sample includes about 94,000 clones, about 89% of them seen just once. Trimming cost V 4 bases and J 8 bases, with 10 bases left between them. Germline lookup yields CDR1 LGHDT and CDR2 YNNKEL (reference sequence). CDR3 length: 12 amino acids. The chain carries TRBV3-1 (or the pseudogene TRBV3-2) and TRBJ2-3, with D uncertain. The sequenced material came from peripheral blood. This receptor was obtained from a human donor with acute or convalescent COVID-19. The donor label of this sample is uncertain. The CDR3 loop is CASSPAAGTQYF. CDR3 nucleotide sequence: TGTGCCAGCAGCCCCGCTGCCGGTACGCAGTATTTT.